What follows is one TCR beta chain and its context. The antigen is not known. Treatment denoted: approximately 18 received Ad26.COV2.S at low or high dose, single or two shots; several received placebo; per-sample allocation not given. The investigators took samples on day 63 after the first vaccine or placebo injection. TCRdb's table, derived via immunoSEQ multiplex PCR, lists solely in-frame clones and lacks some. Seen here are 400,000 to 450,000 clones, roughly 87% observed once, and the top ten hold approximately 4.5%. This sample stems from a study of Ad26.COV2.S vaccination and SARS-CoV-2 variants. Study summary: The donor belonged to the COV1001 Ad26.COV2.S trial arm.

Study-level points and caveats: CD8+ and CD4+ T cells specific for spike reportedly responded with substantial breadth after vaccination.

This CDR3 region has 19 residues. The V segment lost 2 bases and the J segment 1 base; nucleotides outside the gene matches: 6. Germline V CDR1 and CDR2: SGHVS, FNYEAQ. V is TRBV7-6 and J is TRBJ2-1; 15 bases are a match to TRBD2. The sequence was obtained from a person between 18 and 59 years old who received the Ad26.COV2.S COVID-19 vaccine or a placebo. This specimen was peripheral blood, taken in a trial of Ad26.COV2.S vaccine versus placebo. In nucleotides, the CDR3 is TGTGCCAGCAGCTTACTTAGGACTAGCGGGAGGGAGTCCTACAATGAGCAGTTCTTC. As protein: CASSLLRTSGRESYNEQFF.